Shown below are 23 T cell receptor beta chains from a single sample sequenced in a study of lymphopenia after photon versus proton radiotherapy (dated by TCRdb to the late 2010s). The library was prepared using the immunoSEQ multiplex PCR assay. Sourced from immuneACCESS, this table was stored by TCRdb with only in-frame sequences that have V and J called. A share of the clones is absent; for the studies checked, an unresolved V gene accounts for under half, and the remainder has no known explanation. Counted in this sample were 29,000 or so clones; 85% to 90% of them appeared once. Jointly, the top ten make up around 50% of the sample. Sequencing was performed on peripheral blood, taken from a patient treated with proton-based radiotherapy. These receptors all stem from a woman aged 60-70 years with cholangiocarcinoma. Some clones in this sample may be carry-over from other donors' samples.

V gene TRBV4-3 combines with J gene TRBJ2-7, with D tentatively TRBD2 (6 bases). V was trimmed by 4 bases and J by 7 bases, leaving 17 bases between them. CDR1 and CDR2 from the germline V gene are LGHNA and YSLEER. The CDR3 loop spans 14 amino acids. The CDR3 DNA is TGCGCCAGCAGCCCCCAAGGATGGCGGGAAGAGCAGTACTTC. As protein: CASSPQGWREEQYF.

This clone appeared a few times. The chain carries TRBV5-1 and TRBJ1-4; 8 bases are shared with TRBD1. This CDR3 region has 17 residues. Germline V lookup: CDR1 SGHRS, CDR2 YFSETQ. Trimming removed 0 bases from V and 7 bases from J; junction bases left unmatched: 11. For the CDR3, the DNA is TGCGCCAGCAGCTTGGGGGCAGGGGGCTCGAGCCGTGAAAAACTGTTTTTT. Translating it yields CASSLGAGGSSREKLFF.

V gene TRBV14 combines with J gene TRBJ2-4; D not certain. The CDR3 has 17 amino acids. Germline loops: CDR1 SGHDN, CDR2 FVKESK. V dropped 1 base and J dropped 0 bases, with 13 bases sitting between them. CDR3 residues: CASSQGYSRVAKNIQYF. CDR3 bases: TGTGCCAGCAGCCAAGGGTACAGCAGAGTAGCCAAAAACATTCAGTACTTC.

This rearrangement joins TRBV25-1 to TRBJ1-6; D is unclear. In germline, CDR1 is MGHDK, CDR2 SYGVNS. The CDR3 has 14 residues. V lost 6 bases and J lost 4, with 10 bases in between. CDR3 nucleotide sequence: TGTGCCAGCAGGAAGACCGGTTATAATTCACCCCTCCACTTT. Its protein product is CASRKTGYNSPLHF.

The chain carries TRBV21-1 and TRBJ2-5; the DNA was not used to check the table's D call, TRBD1. The DNA end is more similar to TRBJ2-7, so the J call may be wrong. TRBV21-1 is a known pseudogene. CDR3 size: 22 residues. The CDR3, as DNA: TGTGCCAGCAGCAACCGGGACAGGGGGCGCCCGGAAGCGGGAGAACACTCCTACGAGCAGTACTTC. As protein: CASSNRDRGRPEAGEHSYEQYF.

The V call is TRBV7-8, the J call TRBJ2-7; 7 nucleotides align to TRBD2. The CDR3 covers 15 residues. Germline trimming cut 5 bases from V and 6 bases from J; bases unmatched to any gene: 13. Germline V gives CDR1 SGHVS, CDR2 FQNEAQ. The chain's CDR3 is CASSTNPRGGGEQYF. CDR3 DNA sequence: TGTGCCAGCAGCACAAACCCCCGCGGGGGTGGCGAGCAGTACTTC.

This clone was observed a handful of times. V and J are TRBV14 and TRBJ2-3; no clear D gene. The CDR3 covers 13 residues. CDR1 is SGHDN, CDR2 FVKESK, per germline. V lost 2 bases and J 7 bases, leaving 10 bases between the germline ends. The CDR3 reads CASSQNGWNTQYF. The CDR3, as DNA: TGTGCCAGCAGCCAAAACGGCTGGAATACGCAGTATTTT.

The chain uses TRBV6-6 and TRBJ1-2; 9 bases are a match to TRBD1. Germline V CDR1 and CDR2: MNHNY, SVGAGI (reference sequence). The CDR3 contains 15 residues. The trim removed 6 bases at V and 2 bases at J, leaving 7 bases unmatched. The CDR3 loop reads CASSETGGSNYGYTF. CDR3 DNA sequence: TGTGCCAGCAGCGAGACAGGGGGGAGCAACTATGGCTACACCTTC.

The V and J genes are TRBV9 and TRBJ2-5; 8 nucleotides line up with TRBD1. CDR1 and CDR2 (germline): SGDLS, YYNGEE. CDR3 length: 18 amino acids. Losses at the gene ends were 0 bases for V and 4 bases for J; bases not matched to a gene: 14. The CDR3 DNA sequence: TGTGCCAGCAGCGTAGAGGGTAGTCAGGGGGCAACGCGAGAGACCCAGTACTTC. As protein: CASSVEGSQGATRETQYF.

The chain has TRBV7-9 and TRBJ1-1, with TRBD1 matching 8 bases. Losses at the gene ends were 5 bases for V and 7 bases for J; bases not matched to a gene: 12. The CDR3 is made up of 15 amino acids. Per the germline V gene, CDR1 is SEHNR and CDR2 is FQNEAQ (reference sequence). The CDR3 coding sequence is TGTGCCAGCAGCCCCACCCAGGGGGCAGTTGGTGAAGCTTTCTTT. Its protein is CASSPTQGAVGEAFF.

This chain uses TRBV2 with TRBJ1-4, with D maybe TRBD1 (5 bases). The germline V gene has CDR1 SNHLY and CDR2 FYNNEI. V was pared by 6 bases and J by 7 bases, with 15 bases between. The CDR3 covers 14 residues. This chain's CDR3 is CASRGDSRGEKLFF. CDR3 DNA: TGTGCCAGCAGGGGAGACAGCCGGGGTGAAAAACTGTTTTTT.

The rearrangement uses TRBV11-2 and TRBJ2-5, with D possibly matching TRBD1 (5 bases). The CDR3 consists of 13 residues. V gave up 3 bases and J gave up 3 bases, with 8 bases separating them. The germline V gene has CDR1 SGHAT and CDR2 FQNNGV. The CDR3 sequence is CASSLTVKETQYF. CDR3 DNA: TGTGCCAGCAGCTTGACAGTGAAAGAGACCCAGTACTTC.

This chain links TRBV6-6 with TRBJ2-7; no clear D gene. Germline CDR1 reads MNHNY; CDR2 reads SVGAGI (reference sequence). The CDR3 covers 14 residues. The V and J ends lost 0 bases and 6 bases respectively, with 12 bases between them. The CDR3 loop is CASSYSSSSLEQYF. The CDR3 coding sequence is TGTGCCAGCAGTTACTCGAGCAGTTCCCTCGAGCAGTACTTC.

The V call is TRBV2, the J call TRBJ2-7; 10 bases agree with TRBD1. Germline-derived CDR1 and CDR2 are SNHLY and FYNNEI. With V trimmed by 4 bases and J by 6 bases, 6 bases remained unmatched. The CDR3 contains 14 residues. CDR3 sequence: CASSAGQGVGEQYF. For the CDR3, the DNA is TGTGCCAGCAGTGCAGGACAGGGGGTGGGCGAGCAGTACTTC.

The gene calls are TRBV11-2 and TRBJ2-6; a possible D gene is TRBD1 (6 bases). CDR3 length equals 15 residues. Germline lookup yields CDR1 SGHAT and CDR2 FQNNGV. V gave up 3 bases and J gave up 2 bases, with 8 bases separating them. The CDR3 DNA follows: TGTGCCAGCAGCTTTCAGGGGACTGGGGCCAACGTCCTGACTTTC. Protein sequence: CASSFQGTGANVLTF.

The CDR3 loop is CASSLDPGSYGYTF. The CDR3 nucleotides read TGCGCCAGCAGCTTGGACCCAGGAAGCTATGGCTACACCTTC. This chain links TRBV5-1 with TRBJ1-2; D unresolved. Germline CDR1 SGHRS, CDR2 YFSETQ. CDR3 length: 14 amino acids. V lost 0 bases and J 4 bases, leaving 10 bases between the germline ends.

The rearrangement links TRBV10-2 to TRBJ2-7, with TRBD2 identical over 9 bases. The CDR3 sequence is 19 residues long. V shed 4 bases, J shed 4 bases, and the junction held 20 bases outside the gene matches. Per the germline V gene, CDR1 is WSHSY and CDR2 is SAAADI. CDR3 nucleotide sequence: TGCGCCAGCAGTGCTACCTCCCTGGGGATAGCGGGGGATCTATACGAGCAGTACTTC. As protein: CASSATSLGIAGDLYEQYF.

CDR3 loop: CASSFEGTQYF. CDR3 in DNA: TGTGCCAGCAGTTTTGAAGGTACGCAGTATTTT. The chain couples TRBV28 to TRBJ2-3; no clear D. Per the germline V gene, CDR1 is MDHEN and CDR2 is SYDVKM. The CDR3 loop spans 11 amino acids. The germline V and J ends were trimmed by 3 bases and 8 bases, with 6 bases remaining between them.

CDR3 DNA sequence: TGTGCCAGCAGTGCAGCCCCGAGCACCGGGGAGCTGTTTTTT. This codes for CASSAAPSTGELFF. The chain has TRBV2 and TRBJ2-2; D gene unclear. Trimming stripped 4 bases from V and 4 bases from J, with 10 bases between. The CDR3 has 14 residues. Germline V gene sequence: CDR1 SNHLY, CDR2 FYNNEI.

A few counts support this clone. The rearrangement uses TRBV30 and TRBJ1-5, with TRBD1 matching over 9 bases. The CDR3 contains 13 residues. V shed 5 bases, J shed 3 bases, and the junction held 2 bases outside the gene matches. Germline V gene lookup returns CDR1 GTSNPN and CDR2 SVGIG (reference sequence). CDR3 sequence: CAWDRGSNQPQHF. CDR3 DNA sequence: TGTGCCTGGGACAGGGGGTCCAATCAGCCCCAGCATTTT. The full variable domain, its missing parts supplied by reference TRBV30 and TRBJ1-5, is SQTIHQWPATLVQPVGSPLSLECTVEGTSNPNLYWYRQAAGRGLQLLFYSVGIGQISSEVPQNLSASRPQDRQFILSSKKLLLSDSGFYLCAWDRGSNQPQHFGDGTRLSIL.

V is TRBV19 and J is TRBJ1-3; no reliable D call. The ends were cut back, 5 bases at V and 4 bases at J, with 9 bases in the middle. The CDR3 has 13 residues. Germline CDR1 and CDR2: LNHDA and SQIVND (reference sequence). The CDR3 here is CASSGLGGNTIYF. The CDR3, as DNA: TGTGCCAGTAGTGGTCTGGGGGGAAACACCATATATTTT.

The chain has TRBV27 and TRBJ1-3; no definite D call. Germline V gene data show CDR1 as MNHEY and CDR2 as SMNVEV (reference sequence). V shed 6 bases and J shed 0 bases, with 12 bases lying between them. This CDR3 spans 15 amino acids. The CDR3 reads CASSREGNSGNTIYF. In DNA, the CDR3 is TGTGCCAGCAGCCGAGAGGGAAACTCTGGAAACACCATATATTTT.

The J gene is TRBJ2-1, the V gene TRBV18; 8 bases are a match to TRBD1. Germline V CDR1 and CDR2: KGHSH, LQKENI. V shed 2 bases, J shed 9 bases, and the junction held 12 bases outside the gene matches. The CDR3 sequence is 16 residues long. CDR3 protein: CASSPEKTTGAAEQFF. As DNA, the CDR3 is TGTGCCAGCTCACCAGAAAAGACGACAGGGGCGGCTGAGCAGTTCTTC.